These 4 T cell receptor beta chains share one sample of origin, sequenced in a study of T cells in Graves' hyperthyroidism and ophthalmopathy. Using RNA transcripts as the source, TCR beta CDR3 regions were amplified. Primed by the HTBI set, a first-round RT-PCR was run on the TCR CDR3. Each CDR3 protein is one row after TCRdb ran MiXCR on the multiplex PCR reads. The sample comprises more than 500,000 distinct CDR3 sequences, roughly 16% of which are singletons, and 25% to 30% rests with the top ten. Source material: blood. These receptors were taken from a woman aged 30 to 39 with Graves' ophthalmopathy.

At least ten counts were recorded for this clonotype. This chain uses TRBV7-2 with TRBJ2-7; unclear D gene. In germline, CDR1 is SGHTA, CDR2 FQGNSA. The length of the CDR3 is 14 residues. The V end lost 7 bases, the J end lost 3 bases, and 16 bases lay between the germline ends. CDR3 DNA sequence: TGTGCCAGCACCACGGGTGGGCTTAGCTACGAGCAGTACTTC. Its protein product is CASTTGGLSYEQYF. Supplemented by reference TRBV7-2 and TRBJ2-7, the full variable domain reads GAGVSQSPSNKVTEKGKDVELRCDPISGHTALYWYRQSLGQGLEFLIYFQGNSAPDKSGLPSDRFSAERTGGSVSTLTIQRTQQEDSAVYLCASTTGGLSYEQYFGPGTRLTVT.

At least ten counts were recorded for this clonotype. The V gene is TRBV18, the J gene TRBJ1-1, with a weak D call TRBD1 (5 bases). Trimming shortened V by 2 bases and J by 3 bases, and 10 bases separated the two germline ends. Germline-derived CDR1 and CDR2 are KGHSH and LQKENI. CDR3 length equals 14 residues. The CDR3 DNA follows: TGTGCCAGCTCACCAACGGGGACGGACACTGAAGCTTTCTTT. Translation: CASSPTGTDTEAFF.

This clonotype was seen once. J is TRBJ1-5 and V is TRBV4-1; D gene ambiguous. CDR1 is MGHRA and CDR2 is YSYEKL in the germline V gene. The CDR3 length is 13 residues. Trimming removed 1 base at V and 7 bases at J, with 8 bases between. The CDR3: CASSQGGPQPQHF. The DNA of the CDR3 is TGCGCCAGCAGCCAAGGAGGGCCCCAGCCCCAGCATTTT.

This clonotype was recorded many times. The chain combines TRBV20-1 with TRBJ2-1; tentatively, D is TRBD2 (5 bases). Looked up from germline, CDR1 is DFQATT and CDR2 is SNEGSKA (reference sequence). CDR3 length: 16 residues. V lost 3 bases, J lost 8 bases, and 23 bases lay in between. The CDR3 bases are TGCAGTGCTAGCGGGGTACCGGGTCCAAGGCGGGATGAGCAGTTCTTC. As protein: CSASGVPGPRRDEQFF.